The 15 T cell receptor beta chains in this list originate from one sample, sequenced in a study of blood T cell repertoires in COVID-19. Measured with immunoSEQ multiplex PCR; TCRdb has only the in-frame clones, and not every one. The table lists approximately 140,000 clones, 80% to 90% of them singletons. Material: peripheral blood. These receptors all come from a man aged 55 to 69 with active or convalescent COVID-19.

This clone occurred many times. CDR3 amino acids: CASSIGGDSPLHF. For the CDR3, the DNA is TGTGCCAGTAGCATCGGGGGGGATTCACCCCTCCACTTT. The chain carries TRBV19 and TRBJ1-6; D possibly corresponds to TRBD1 (5 bases). The V and J ends lost 6 bases and 8 bases respectively, with 11 bases between them. CDR1 and CDR2 (germline): LNHDA, SQIVND (reference sequence). This CDR3 is built from 13 residues.

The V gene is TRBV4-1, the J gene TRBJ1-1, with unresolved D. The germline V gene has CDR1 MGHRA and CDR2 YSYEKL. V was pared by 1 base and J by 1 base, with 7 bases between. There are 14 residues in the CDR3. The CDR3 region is CASSQVSGNTEAFF. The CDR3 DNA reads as TGCGCCAGCAGCCAAGTGTCCGGGAACACTGAAGCTTTCTTT.

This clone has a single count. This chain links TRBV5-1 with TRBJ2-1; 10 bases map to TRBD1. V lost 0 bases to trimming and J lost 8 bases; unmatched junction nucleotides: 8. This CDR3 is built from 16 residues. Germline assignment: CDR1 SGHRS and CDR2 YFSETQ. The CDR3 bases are TGCGCCAGCAGCTTGGCGATACCGGGACAGGGGCATGAGCAGTTCTTC. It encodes CASSLAIPGQGHEQFF.

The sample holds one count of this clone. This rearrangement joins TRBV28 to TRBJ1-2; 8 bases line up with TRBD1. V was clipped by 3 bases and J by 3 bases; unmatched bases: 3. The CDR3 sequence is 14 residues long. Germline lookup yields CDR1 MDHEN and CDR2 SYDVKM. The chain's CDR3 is CASSFQGQDYGYTF. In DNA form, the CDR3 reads TGTGCCAGCAGTTTCCAGGGACAGGACTATGGCTACACCTTC.

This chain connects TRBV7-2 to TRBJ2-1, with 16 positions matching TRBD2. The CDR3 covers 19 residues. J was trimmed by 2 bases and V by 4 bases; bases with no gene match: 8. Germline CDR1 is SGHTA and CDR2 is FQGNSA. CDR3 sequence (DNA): TGTGCCAGCAGCTCCCCCGGGACTAGCGGGAGGGCCACCTACAATGAGCAGTTCTTC. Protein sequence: CASSSPGTSGRATYNEQFF.

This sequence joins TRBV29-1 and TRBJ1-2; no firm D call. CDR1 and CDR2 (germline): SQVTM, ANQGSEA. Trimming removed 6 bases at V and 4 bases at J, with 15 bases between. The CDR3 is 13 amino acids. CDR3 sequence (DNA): TGCAGCGTAAGTCCTACCGCGGCCTATGGCTACACCTTC. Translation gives CSVSPTAAYGYTF. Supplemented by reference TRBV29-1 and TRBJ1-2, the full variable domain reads SAVISQKPSRDICQRGTSLTIQCQVDSQVTMMFWYRQQPGQSLTLIATANQGSEATYESGFVIDKFPISRPNLTFSTLTVSNMSPEDSSIYLCSVSPTAAYGYTFGSGTRLTVV.

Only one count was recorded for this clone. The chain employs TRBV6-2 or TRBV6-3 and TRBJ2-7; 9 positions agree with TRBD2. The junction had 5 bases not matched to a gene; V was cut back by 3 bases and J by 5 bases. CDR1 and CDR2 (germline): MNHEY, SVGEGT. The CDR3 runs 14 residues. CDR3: CASSYASGVDEQYF. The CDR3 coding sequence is TGTGCCAGCAGTTATGCTAGCGGGGTAGACGAGCAGTACTTC.

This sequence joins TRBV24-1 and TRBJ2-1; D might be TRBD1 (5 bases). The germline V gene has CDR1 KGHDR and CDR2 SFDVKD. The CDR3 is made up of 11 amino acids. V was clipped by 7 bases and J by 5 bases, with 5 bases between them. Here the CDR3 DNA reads TGTGCCACCAGCAGGGACAATGAGCAGTTCTTC. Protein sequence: CATSRDNEQFF.

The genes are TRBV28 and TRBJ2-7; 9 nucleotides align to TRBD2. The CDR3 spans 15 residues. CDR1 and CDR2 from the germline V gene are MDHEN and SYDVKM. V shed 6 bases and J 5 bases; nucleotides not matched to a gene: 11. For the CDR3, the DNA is TGTGCCAGCAGACCGAGGGGTAGCGGGAGTGACGAGCAGTACTTC. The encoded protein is CASRPRGSGSDEQYF.

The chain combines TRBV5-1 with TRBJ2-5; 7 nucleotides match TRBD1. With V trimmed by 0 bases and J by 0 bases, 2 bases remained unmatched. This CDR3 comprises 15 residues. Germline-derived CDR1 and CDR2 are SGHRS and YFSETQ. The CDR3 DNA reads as TGCGCCAGCAGCTTGGACAGGGGAAACCAAGAGACCCAGTACTTC. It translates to CASSLDRGNQETQYF.

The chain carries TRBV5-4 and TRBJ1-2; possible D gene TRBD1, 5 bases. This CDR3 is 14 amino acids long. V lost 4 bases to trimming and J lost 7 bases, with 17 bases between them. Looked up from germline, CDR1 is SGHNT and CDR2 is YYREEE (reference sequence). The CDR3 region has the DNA TGTGCCAGCAGCCCATTGGGTCAGGGCCCTGGCTACACCTTC. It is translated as CASSPLGQGPGYTF.

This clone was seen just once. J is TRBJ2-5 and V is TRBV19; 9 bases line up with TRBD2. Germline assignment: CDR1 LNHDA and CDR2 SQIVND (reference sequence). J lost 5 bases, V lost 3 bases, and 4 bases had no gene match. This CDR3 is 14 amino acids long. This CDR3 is CASSMSSGIETQYF. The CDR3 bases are TGTGCCAGTAGTATGTCTAGCGGGATTGAGACCCAGTACTTC.

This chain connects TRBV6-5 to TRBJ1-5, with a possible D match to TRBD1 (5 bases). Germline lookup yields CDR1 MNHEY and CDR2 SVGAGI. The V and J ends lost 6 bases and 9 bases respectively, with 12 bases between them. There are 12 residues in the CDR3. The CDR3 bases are TGTGCCAGCAGCCCCGGCGGGGGGCCCCAGCATTTT. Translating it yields CASSPGGGPQHF.

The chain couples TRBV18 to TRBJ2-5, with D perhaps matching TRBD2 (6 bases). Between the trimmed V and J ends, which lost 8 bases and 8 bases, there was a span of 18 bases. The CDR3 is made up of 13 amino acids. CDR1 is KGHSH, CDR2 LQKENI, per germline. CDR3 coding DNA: TGTGCCAGCAGCACCAGGGAGGAGGGAACCCAGTACTTC. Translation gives CASSTREEGTQYF.

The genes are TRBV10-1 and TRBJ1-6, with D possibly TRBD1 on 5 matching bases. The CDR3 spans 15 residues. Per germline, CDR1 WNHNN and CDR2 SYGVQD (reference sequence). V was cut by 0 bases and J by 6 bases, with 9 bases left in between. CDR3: CASSESGTSNSPLHF. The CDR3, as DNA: TGCGCCAGCAGTGAGTCCGGGACTTCTAATTCACCCCTCCACTTT.